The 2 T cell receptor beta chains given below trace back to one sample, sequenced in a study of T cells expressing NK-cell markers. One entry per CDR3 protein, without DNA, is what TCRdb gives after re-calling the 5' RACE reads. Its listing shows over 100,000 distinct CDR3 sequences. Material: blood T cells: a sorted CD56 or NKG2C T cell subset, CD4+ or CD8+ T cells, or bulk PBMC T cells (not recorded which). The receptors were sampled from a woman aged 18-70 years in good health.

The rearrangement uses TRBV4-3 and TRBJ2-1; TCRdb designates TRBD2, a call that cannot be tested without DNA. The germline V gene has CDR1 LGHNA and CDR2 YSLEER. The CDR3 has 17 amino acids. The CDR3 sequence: CASSQWPTSPSYNEQFF.

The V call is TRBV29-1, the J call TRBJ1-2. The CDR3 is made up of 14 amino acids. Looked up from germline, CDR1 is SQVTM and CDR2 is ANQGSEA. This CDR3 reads CSVDDSLANYGYTF.